The 3 T cell receptor beta chains below were found in one sample sequenced in a study of control samples from healthy donors and cancer patients. Repertoires were generated with immunoSEQ multiplex PCR, while TCRdb's copy carries only in-frame clones and drops some. The repertoire consists of approximately 150,000 clones, with around 92% occurring once and the leading ten covering approximately 2.9%. What was sequenced was blood. The source is a man aged 30-40 years in good health.

This chain uses TRBV7-8 with TRBJ1-2; unclear D gene. V dropped 7 bases and J dropped 4 bases, with 19 bases sitting between them. Germline V gene lookup returns CDR1 SGHVS and CDR2 FQNEAQ. This CDR3 is 15 amino acids long. The CDR3 DNA follows: TGTGCCAGCACCCTGGAGCATCCCGGATTCTATGGCTACACCTTC. Amino acids: CASTLEHPGFYGYTF. The whole variable domain, remainder taken from reference TRBV7-8 and TRBJ1-2, is GAGVSQSPRYKVAKRGQDVALRCDPISGHVSLFWYQQALGQGPEFLTYFQNEAQLDKSGLPSDRFFAERPEGSVSTLKIQRTQQEDSAVYLCASTLEHPGFYGYTFGSGTRLTVV.

This chain connects TRBV6-5 to TRBJ2-2; D is ambiguous. The V and J ends lost 2 bases and 3 bases respectively, with 13 bases between them. Germline CDR1 is MNHEY and CDR2 is SVGAGI. The CDR3 has 16 residues. CDR3 nucleotides: TGTGCCAGCAGTTACGTCGGACCAGGTTACACCGGGGAGCTGTTTTTT. It translates to CASSYVGPGYTGELFF.

The chain has TRBV28 and TRBJ1-5; D call uncertain. Germline CDR1 MDHEN, CDR2 SYDVKM. Trimming pared 0 bases from V and 0 bases from J, leaving 3 bases between. This CDR3 comprises 14 residues. CDR3 nucleotides: TGTGCCAGCAGTTTATGGGATAGCAATCAGCCCCAGCATTTT. The encoded protein is CASSLWDSNQPQHF.